These T cell receptor beta chains were read from a single sample in a study of T-cell reconstitution after alpha-beta-depleted transplantation in children. TCRdb fed the PCR reads into MiXCR, producing one record per CDR3 protein. Of under 850,000 distinct CDR3 sequences detected, roughly 13% appear once; the ten largest clones hold about 0.77%. Source: PBMCs, taken before TCRalphabeta/CD19-depleted stem cell transplant. These receptors all stem from a girl aged 2-9 years with congenital amegakaryocytic thrombocytopenia, due to receive a stem cell transplant. The CDR3 runs from the conserved cysteine through the conserved F or W. Each record gives: clone size, D gene, J gene, V gene, CDR3 DNA, CDR3 protein. D genes are given only for firm matches. Only part of the rows carry a size: once, few, many, or a class if the clone is expanded.

abundance: few
d_gene: NA
j_gene: TRBJ1-2
v_gene: TRBV14
CDR3nt: TGTGCCAGCAGCCAATACTGGGGAATGCGGGGCTACACCTTC
CDR3aa: CASSQYWGMRGYTF

abundance: NA
d_gene: NA
j_gene: TRBJ2-5
v_gene: TRBV5-1
CDR3nt: TGCGCCAGCAGCGACGGGGGACAGCAAGAGACCCAGTACTTC
CDR3aa: CASSDGGQQETQYF

abundance: few
d_gene: NA
j_gene: TRBJ2-7
v_gene: TRBV18
CDR3nt: TGTGCCAGCTCACGGACAGAATCCTACGAGCAGTACTTC
CDR3aa: CASSRTESYEQYF

abundance: many
d_gene: TRBD1
j_gene: TRBJ2-7
v_gene: TRBV5-1
CDR3nt: TGCGCCAGCAGCGGCTTACTCGGACAGGGGGCTCCCTACGAGCAGTACTTC
CDR3aa: CASSGLLGQGAPYEQYF

abundance: few
d_gene: NA
j_gene: TRBJ1-6
v_gene: TRBV20-1
CDR3nt: TGCAGTGCTAGGAAGGAAGAGTGGAATTCACCCCTCCACTTT
CDR3aa: CSARKEEWNSPLHF

abundance: many
d_gene: NA
j_gene: TRBJ2-2
v_gene: TRBV4-1
CDR3nt: TGCGCCAGCAGCCAAGAGGTTGGGCTTGGGATCACCGGGGAGCTGTTTTTT
CDR3aa: CASSQEVGLGITGELFF

abundance: many
d_gene: NA
j_gene: TRBJ1-5
v_gene: TRBV5-5
CDR3nt: TGTGCCAGCAGCCGCCGTTTCGATGGCAATCAGCCCCAGCATTTT
CDR3aa: CASSRRFDGNQPQHF

abundance: many
d_gene: NA
j_gene: TRBJ2-1
v_gene: TRBV20-1
CDR3nt: TGCAGTGCTAGAGCTGCGGGCCATGAGCAGTTCTTC
CDR3aa: CSARAAGHEQFF

abundance: NA
d_gene: NA
j_gene: TRBJ2-1
v_gene: TRBV7-2
CDR3nt: TGTGCCAGCAGCCTTGGGGGCGGGAGTTTGAGCGAGCAGTTCTTC
CDR3aa: CASSLGGGSLSEQFF

abundance: few
d_gene: TRBD1
j_gene: TRBJ2-7
v_gene: TRBV5-1
CDR3nt: TGCGCCAGCAGCCCCCGACAGGGAGACGAGCAGTACTTC
CDR3aa: CASSPRQGDEQYF

abundance: many
d_gene: NA
j_gene: TRBJ2-7
v_gene: TRBV12-3/TRBV12-4
CDR3nt: TGTGCCAGCAGTTCCGACTCCCACGAGCAGTACTTC
CDR3aa: CASSSDSHEQYF

abundance: many
d_gene: TRBD2
j_gene: TRBJ2-7
v_gene: TRBV12-3/TRBV12-4
CDR3nt: TGTGCCAGCAGTTTTCGCGGGAGCCCGTACTACGAGCAGTACTTC
CDR3aa: CASSFRGSPYYEQYF

abundance: NA
d_gene: TRBD1
j_gene: TRBJ1-4
v_gene: TRBV20-1
CDR3nt: TGCAGTGCTAGGGGGACAGGGGGGTCGGGAACTAATGAAAAACTGTTTTTT
CDR3aa: CSARGTGGSGTNEKLFF

abundance: many
d_gene: TRBD2
j_gene: TRBJ2-3
v_gene: TRBV10-2
CDR3nt: TGCGCCAGCAGAAGCGGGAATTGGGCAGATACGCAGTATTTT
CDR3aa: CASRSGNWADTQYF

abundance: few
d_gene: TRBD1
j_gene: TRBJ1-1
v_gene: TRBV4-1
CDR3nt: TGCGCCAGCAGCCAGCCCAGACAGGGCTTTGCTGAAGCTTTCTTT
CDR3aa: CASSQPRQGFAEAFF

abundance: many
d_gene: NA
j_gene: TRBJ1-5
v_gene: TRBV12-3/TRBV12-4
CDR3nt: TGTGCCAGCAGTTTATCGGGAGGCGTGCAGCCCCAGCATTTT
CDR3aa: CASSLSGGVQPQHF

abundance: NA
d_gene: TRBD2
j_gene: TRBJ2-7
v_gene: TRBV20-1
CDR3nt: TGCAGTGCTAGAGATGGTAGCGGGGGGGGTTGGGAGCAGTACTTC
CDR3aa: CSARDGSGGGWEQYF

abundance: few
d_gene: NA
j_gene: TRBJ2-5
v_gene: TRBV27
CDR3nt: TGTGCCAGCAGTTTAATGTTTGCGGAGACCCAGTACTTC
CDR3aa: CASSLMFAETQYF

abundance: many
d_gene: NA
j_gene: TRBJ2-3
v_gene: TRBV24-1
CDR3nt: TGTGCCACCAGTGAGGACCGCGGTAGACCAGATACGCAGTATTTT
CDR3aa: CATSEDRGRPDTQYF

abundance: many
d_gene: NA
j_gene: TRBJ2-3
v_gene: TRBV5-1
CDR3nt: TGCGCCAGCAGCGAGAGTGGCCGGGACTCCTTTCCCACAGATACGCAGTATTTT
CDR3aa: CASSESGRDSFPTDTQYF

abundance: many
d_gene: NA
j_gene: TRBJ1-2
v_gene: TRBV6-1
CDR3nt: TGTGCCAGTCGGGCGTTGAACTATGGCTACACCTTC
CDR3aa: CASRALNYGYTF

abundance: many
d_gene: NA
j_gene: TRBJ2-4
v_gene: TRBV10-1
CDR3nt: TGCGCCAGCAGTGAGACTCTTCAAAACATTCAGTACTTC
CDR3aa: CASSETLQNIQYF

abundance: many
d_gene: TRBD2
j_gene: TRBJ2-7
v_gene: TRBV27
CDR3nt: TGTGCCAGCGGGAGGCCTGGACTAGCGGACATGTCTTCCTACGAGCAGTACTTC
CDR3aa: CASGRPGLADMSSYEQYF

abundance: many
d_gene: TRBD2
j_gene: TRBJ2-7
v_gene: TRBV29-1
CDR3nt: TGCAGCGTTGTGTCAGCGGGACCCTACGAGCAGTACTTC
CDR3aa: CSVVSAGPYEQYF

abundance: many
d_gene: NA
j_gene: TRBJ2-3
v_gene: TRBV7-8
CDR3nt: TGTGCCAGCAGCTTAGCGCTCGACAGGTCGCAGTATTTT
CDR3aa: CASSLALDRSQYF

abundance: few
d_gene: NA
j_gene: TRBJ2-5
v_gene: TRBV6-6
CDR3nt: TGTGCCAGCAGTTACGGGGTGCGGGAGACCCAGTACTTC
CDR3aa: CASSYGVRETQYF

abundance: many
d_gene: NA
j_gene: TRBJ1-1
v_gene: TRBV5-1
CDR3nt: TGCGCCAGCAGCATGGGACGGAGACCGAGCACTGAAGCTTTCTTT
CDR3aa: CASSMGRRPSTEAFF

abundance: many
d_gene: TRBD1
j_gene: TRBJ2-2
v_gene: TRBV5-1
CDR3nt: TGCGCCAGCAGCTTGAGGACAGGGGCCGGGGAGCTGTTTTTT
CDR3aa: CASSLRTGAGELFF

abundance: many
d_gene: TRBD2
j_gene: TRBJ2-1
v_gene: TRBV4-1
CDR3nt: TGCGCCAGCAGCCAATTCGTGACTAGCGGTCACAATGAGCAGTTCTTC
CDR3aa: CASSQFVTSGHNEQFF

abundance: many
d_gene: TRBD1
j_gene: TRBJ2-3
v_gene: TRBV20-1
CDR3nt: TGCAGTGCTAGTGCGGGACAGGGGAACACAGATACGCAGTATTTT
CDR3aa: CSASAGQGNTDTQYF

abundance: many
d_gene: NA
j_gene: TRBJ2-7
v_gene: TRBV12-3/TRBV12-4
CDR3nt: TGTGCCAGCAGTTTCGTAGGCAGGCCGGGCGAGCAGTACTTC
CDR3aa: CASSFVGRPGEQYF

abundance: few
d_gene: NA
j_gene: TRBJ2-3
v_gene: TRBV5-1
CDR3nt: TGCGCCAGCAGCTTCACTTGGGGCACAGATACGCAGTATTTT
CDR3aa: CASSFTWGTDTQYF

abundance: many
d_gene: TRBD1
j_gene: TRBJ2-1
v_gene: TRBV20-1
CDR3nt: TGCAGTGCTTTAATGACAGGGAGCAATGAGCAGTTCTTC
CDR3aa: CSALMTGSNEQFF

abundance: NA
d_gene: TRBD2
j_gene: TRBJ2-7
v_gene: TRBV5-5
CDR3nt: TGTGCCAGCAGCTTGTTTGGTTCTAGCGGGAGGAAGAGCTACGAGCAGTACTTC
CDR3aa: CASSLFGSSGRKSYEQYF

abundance: many
d_gene: NA
j_gene: TRBJ2-6
v_gene: TRBV20-1
CDR3nt: TGCAGTGCTAGACTCCGGCCACTAGCCAACGTCCTGACTTTC
CDR3aa: CSARLRPLANVLTF

abundance: NA
d_gene: TRBD2
j_gene: TRBJ2-7
v_gene: TRBV11-2
CDR3nt: TGTGCCAGCAGTTTTCGACTAGCGGGGCGCTACGAGCAGTACTTC
CDR3aa: CASSFRLAGRYEQYF

abundance: many
d_gene: NA
j_gene: TRBJ1-5
v_gene: TRBV7-9
CDR3nt: TGTGCCAGCAGCTTAGAAAGCCAGCCCCAGCATTTT
CDR3aa: CASSLESQPQHF

abundance: many
d_gene: TRBD2
j_gene: TRBJ2-1
v_gene: TRBV12-3/TRBV12-4
CDR3nt: TGTGCCAGCAGTCAGTTAGCGGGAGGGCCAGGTGAGCAGTTCTTC
CDR3aa: CASSQLAGGPGEQFF

abundance: NA
d_gene: TRBD1
j_gene: TRBJ2-1
v_gene: TRBV10-3
CDR3nt: TGTGCCATCAGCTTGACAGGGCAGAATGAGCAGCTCTTC
CDR3aa: CAISLTGQNEQLF

abundance: NA
d_gene: NA
j_gene: TRBJ2-1
v_gene: TRBV9
CDR3nt: TGTGCCAGCAGCGTAGTGTCTAGAACCAATGAGCAGTTCTTC
CDR3aa: CASSVVSRTNEQFF

abundance: many
d_gene: NA
j_gene: TRBJ2-1
v_gene: TRBV10-3
CDR3nt: TGTGCCATCAGTGAGTCGAATCCTTACAATGAGCAGTTCTTC
CDR3aa: CAISESNPYNEQFF